This T cell receptor (beta chain) was identified during a study of shared clonotypes between healthy human individuals. Per germline, CDR1 LGHNA and CDR2 YNFKEQ. This CDR3 is 17 amino acids long. The ends were cut back, 1 base at V and 1 base at J, with 14 bases in the middle. Authors' methods: Junction-only immunoSEQ sequences carried no quality scores, so filtering differed. TCRdb's copy holds only in-frame clones and misses some; the assay was immunoSEQ multiplex PCR. V, J and clone size reflect that table, while D and trimming were determined from the DNA. This table has over a million clones, roughly 74% appearing once. Study findings and constraints: Sequencing depth was predicted to influence how clonotypes are shared among donors. It was observed that around 5% of naive CD4 clonotypes were shared across several donors.

Worth noting for this clone: The antigen is unknown.

The V gene is TRBV4-2, the J gene TRBJ1-5, with TRBD1 as a possible D gene (5 bases). Sequencing was carried out using memory CD4+ T cells from PBMCs. Sample subset: CD45RA-negative fraction. This TCR derives from a man in his late teens or twenties in good health. Some clones in this sample may be carry-over from other donors' samples. The CDR3 here is CASSQVESRVSNQPQHF. The CDR3 DNA reads TGTGCCAGCAGCCAAGTCGAATCCAGGGTGAGCAATCAGCCCCAGCATTTT.